This T cell receptor beta chain was found in a study of cytomegalovirus exposure and HLA in healthy donors. General study points: A link between a missense DCLRE1C variant and TCR beta V- and J-gene trimming emerged from a later analysis.

Of note for this clone: What it recognizes is unknown.

Researchers ran the PCR with 60 Vbeta and 13 Jbeta primers. Profiled with immunoSEQ multiplex PCR; TCRdb holds only in-frame clones, not every one. This sample has roughly 130,000 clones; under 90% occur once, and the top ten carry under 4.5%. Each of the donors was a healthy bone marrow donor. Donors counted as nominally healthy when sampled, yet unrecorded immune exposures were likely. This CDR3 is built from 12 residues. Germline lookup yields CDR1 MNHEY and CDR2 SMNVEV (reference sequence). V was cut by 8 bases and J by 6 bases, with 11 bases left in between. The gene calls are TRBV27 and TRBJ1-5, with D possibly being TRBD1 (6 bases). This clonotype was obtained from a woman in her thirties or forties in good health and CMV-seronegative. What was sequenced was PBMCs. DNA for the CDR3: TGTGCCAGCCGTAAAGGGGGTCAGCCCCAGCATTTT. It specifies CASRKGGQPQHF.